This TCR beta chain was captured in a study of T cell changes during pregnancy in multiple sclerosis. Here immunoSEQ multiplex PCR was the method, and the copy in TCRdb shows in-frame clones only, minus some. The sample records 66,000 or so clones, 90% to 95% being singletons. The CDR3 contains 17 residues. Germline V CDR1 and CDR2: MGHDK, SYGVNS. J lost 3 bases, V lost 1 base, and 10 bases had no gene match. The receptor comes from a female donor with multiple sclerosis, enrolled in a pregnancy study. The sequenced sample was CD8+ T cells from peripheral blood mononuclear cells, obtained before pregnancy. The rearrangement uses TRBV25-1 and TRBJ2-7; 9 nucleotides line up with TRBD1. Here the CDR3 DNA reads TGTGCCAGCAGTGAATGGGACCCCGGGACAGGGAACTACGAGCAGTACTTC. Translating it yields CASSEWDPGTGNYEQYF.